The 31 T cell receptor beta chains reported below all come from one sample, sequenced in a study of monozygotic twins with inflammatory bowel disease. With the 5' RACE reads reprocessed, TCRdb shows one record per CDR3 protein and no DNA. The record lists under 150,000 distinct CDR3 sequences, of which the ten most abundant hold 2.4%. Source material: blood. The receptors stem from a human donor with ulcerative colitis or Crohn's disease, or a healthy co-twin of an affected twin (not recorded which).

V is TRBV7-2 and J is TRBJ1-5. The V gene's germline CDR1 is SGHTA and CDR2 FQGNSA. The CDR3 totals 13 residues. CDR3 region: CASSPSYNQPQHF.

The V call is TRBV4-2, the J call TRBJ1-5; TCRdb's assignment of TRBD1 cannot be checked, as there is no DNA. Germline V CDR1 and CDR2: LGHNA, YNFKEQ. The CDR3 runs to 17 residues. The CDR3 here is CASSQGAGAVSNQPQHF.

The chain is built from TRBV12-3 or TRBV12-4 and TRBJ2-3; TCRdb lists TRBD1, though no DNA is available to test this call. The CDR3 sequence is 15 residues long. CDR3 amino acids: CASRIGTQSTDTQYF.

V usage is TRBV5-6 and J usage is TRBJ2-2. This CDR3 is built from 16 residues. Germline V gives CDR1 SGHDT, CDR2 YYEEEE. The CDR3 sequence is CASSSRRVSNTGELFF.

V is TRBV10-2 and J is TRBJ2-7; no DNA is available, so the TRBD2 call from TCRdb remains unchecked. Germline values: CDR1 WSHSY, CDR2 SAAADI. The CDR3 consists of 15 residues. The CDR3 spells CASTEGQENLYEQYF.

V gene TRBV10-3 combines with J gene TRBJ2-6; TCRdb calls TRBD1, which cannot be checked without DNA. The CDR3 length is 15 residues. Germline V gene data show CDR1 as ENHRY and CDR2 as SYGVKD. CDR3 sequence: CAIRGQLSGANVLTF.

The rearrangement links TRBV12-1 to TRBJ2-1; TCRdb's D call, TRBD1, is unchecked because there is no DNA. TRBV12-1 is given as a pseudogene. The CDR3 sequence is 16 residues long. CDR3 region: CASSFGRDRVYNEQFF.

The chain has TRBV4-3 and TRBJ2-1; the TCRdb call, TRBD1, lacks DNA for checking. The CDR3 loop spans 14 amino acids. The germline CDR1 and CDR2 sequences are LGHNA and YSLEER. The CDR3 sequence: CASSQDSRGDEQFF.

This CDR3 reads CSARDQGDAGELFF. This chain joins TRBV20-1 and TRBJ2-2; TCRdb selects TRBD1, and the lack of DNA leaves this call unchecked. This CDR3 region has 14 residues. CDR1 DFQATT and CDR2 SNEGSKA come from the germline V gene (reference sequence).

The chain uses TRBV6-2 or TRBV6-3 and TRBJ2-7. The germline V gene encodes CDR1 MNHEY and CDR2 SVGEGT. This CDR3 spans 11 amino acids. Here the CDR3 reads CASSYLYEQYF.

The CDR3 sequence: CSARDSGGWSEQYF. The chain combines TRBV20-1 with TRBJ2-7; the TCRdb call, TRBD1, lacks DNA for checking. Per the germline V gene, CDR1 is DFQATT and CDR2 is SNEGSKA (reference sequence). The CDR3 runs 14 residues.

The J gene is TRBJ1-2, the V gene TRBV20-1. This CDR3 is built from 13 residues. CDR1 and CDR2 from the germline V gene are DFQATT and SNEGSKA (reference sequence). This chain's CDR3 is CSAQREGGYGYTF.

This chain links TRBV2 with TRBJ1-4; as DNA is missing, the TRBD1 call by TCRdb cannot be tested. The CDR3 totals 16 residues. CDR1 is SNHLY and CDR2 is FYNNEI in the germline V gene. The CDR3 spells CASSPRGGSVNEKLFF.

The genes are TRBV5-4 and TRBJ2-3; TCRdb returns TRBD2, unconfirmable since there is no DNA. The CDR3 consists of 15 residues. The germline gives CDR1 SGHNT, CDR2 YYREEE (reference sequence). The CDR3 spells CASTRGGLATDTQYF.

The V and J genes are TRBV6-1 and TRBJ2-3; TCRdb calls TRBD1, which cannot be checked without DNA. The CDR3 is 15 amino acids. Germline CDR1 and CDR2: MNHNS and SASEGT. The CDR3 reads CASFDRGLSRDTQYF.

The V gene is TRBV5-1, the J gene TRBJ1-1; TCRdb proposes TRBD1, but this gene call is untestable without DNA. The CDR3 has 14 residues. The germline V gene has CDR1 SGHRS and CDR2 YFSETQ. CDR3 loop: CASSTGQPNTEAFF.

The chain combines TRBV6-5 with TRBJ2-3. Germline CDR1 is MNHEY and CDR2 is SVGAGI. This CDR3 contains 13 residues. CDR3 protein: CASSHATADTQYF.

This chain uses TRBV7-2 with TRBJ1-3; as DNA is missing, the TRBD1 call by TCRdb cannot be tested. The CDR3 consists of 17 residues. In germline, CDR1 is SGHTA, CDR2 FQGNSA. This CDR3 reads CASSSPGGVPSGNTIYF.

The rearrangement uses TRBV5-1 and TRBJ2-3. CDR3 size: 16 residues. From germline, CDR1 is SGHRS and CDR2 YFSETQ. CDR3: CASSWEAGIRTDTQYF.

The V gene is TRBV9, the J gene TRBJ2-7; TCRdb calls TRBD1, which cannot be checked without DNA. This CDR3 is built from 17 residues. Looked up from germline, CDR1 is SGDLS and CDR2 is YYNGEE. This CDR3 is CASSVDPGGQGNGEQYF.

The J gene is TRBJ1-5, the V gene TRBV10-3; TCRdb outputs TRBD1, but without DNA this stays unchecked. This CDR3 region has 14 residues. The germline gives CDR1 ENHRY, CDR2 SYGVKD. CDR3 protein: CATGTGQGNQPQHF.

The chain links TRBV12-3 or TRBV12-4 to TRBJ1-1; TCRdb lists TRBD1, though no DNA is available to test this call. The length of the CDR3 is 11 residues. The CDR3 sequence: CASSLKGEAFF.

The chain has TRBV10-3 and TRBJ1-2. The CDR3 has 14 amino acids. CDR1 ENHRY and CDR2 SYGVKD come from the germline V gene. The CDR3 sequence is CAISDSGSNYGYTF.

The V and J genes are TRBV9 and TRBJ2-7. Germline-derived CDR1 and CDR2 are SGDLS and YYNGEE. This CDR3 is 16 amino acids long. The CDR3 sequence: CASSVEERSEDCEQYF. Supplemented by reference TRBV9 and TRBJ2-7, the full variable domain reads DSGVTQTPKHLITATGQRVTLRCSPRSGDLSVYWYQQSLDQGLQFLIQYYNGEERAKGNILERFSAQQFPDLHSELNLSSLELGDSALYFCASSVEERSEDCEQYFGPGTRLTVT.

The V and J genes are TRBV5-1 and TRBJ1-2. Germline CDR1 reads SGHRS; CDR2 reads YFSETQ. The CDR3 consists of 14 residues. The CDR3 spells CASTPTGREGGYTF.

The chain combines TRBV12-3 or TRBV12-4 with TRBJ2-1; TCRdb names TRBD1, which stays unverified in the absence of DNA. The CDR3 sequence is 16 residues long. CDR3 amino acids: CASSPGTASAYNEQFF.

The V call is TRBV7-2, the J call TRBJ1-4. Germline V gene data show CDR1 as SGHTA and CDR2 as FQGNSA. The CDR3 contains 15 residues. The CDR3: CASSPQFATNEKLFF.

The J gene is TRBJ2-1, the V gene TRBV6-2 or TRBV6-3; absent DNA, TCRdb's TRBD1 call cannot be checked. Germline-derived CDR1 and CDR2 are MNHEY and SVGEGT. CDR3 size: 17 residues. CDR3 residues: CASSYRLGGPSYNEQFF.

V and J are TRBV4-1 and TRBJ2-1; TCRdb designates TRBD2, a call that cannot be tested without DNA. Germline lookup yields CDR1 MGHRA and CDR2 YSYEKL. The CDR3 totals 15 residues. CDR3 sequence reads: CASSHVLASQNEQFF.

The V and J genes are TRBV6-1 and TRBJ2-2; TCRdb picks TRBD1, but there is no DNA to check that call. This CDR3 region has 15 residues. Germline-derived CDR1 and CDR2 are MNHNS and SASEGT. CDR3 region: CASTPAPVGTGELFF.

The rearrangement joins TRBV29-1 to TRBJ1-1; TCRdb lists TRBD1, though no DNA is available to test this call. There are 13 residues in the CDR3. Germline-derived CDR1 and CDR2 are SQVTM and ANQGSEA. CDR3 loop: CSNRRRGGAEAFF.